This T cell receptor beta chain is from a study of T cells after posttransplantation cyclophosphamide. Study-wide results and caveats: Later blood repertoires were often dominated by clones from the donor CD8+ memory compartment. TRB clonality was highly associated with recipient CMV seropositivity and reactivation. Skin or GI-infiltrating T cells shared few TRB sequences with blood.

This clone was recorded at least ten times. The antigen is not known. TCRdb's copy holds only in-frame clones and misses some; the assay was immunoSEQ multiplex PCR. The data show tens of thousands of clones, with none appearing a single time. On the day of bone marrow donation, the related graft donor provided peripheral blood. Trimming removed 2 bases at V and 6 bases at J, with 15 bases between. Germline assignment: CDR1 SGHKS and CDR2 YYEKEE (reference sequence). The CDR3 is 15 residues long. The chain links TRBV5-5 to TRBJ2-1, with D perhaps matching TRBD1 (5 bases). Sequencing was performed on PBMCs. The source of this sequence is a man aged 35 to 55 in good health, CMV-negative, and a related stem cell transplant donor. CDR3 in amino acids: CASSLGDLAPNEQFF. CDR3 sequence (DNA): TGTGCCAGCAGCTTAGGGGATCTCGCTCCCAATGAGCAGTTCTTC.